This T cell receptor (beta chain) was found in a study of beta chain features in type 1 diabetes. Study results and caveats: Shortening that was moderate but significant affected the TCRB CDR3s of Type 1 diabetes patients in all four CD4+ subsets.

Expressed TCRB transcripts were sequenced, since all the RNA that had been isolated was reverse transcribed. Repertoires were generated with immunoSEQ multiplex PCR, while TCRdb's copy carries only in-frame clones and drops some. The top ten clones hold approximately 0.46% of a sample with about 160,000 clones, about a tenth of them seen once. Germline CDR1 reads LNHNV; CDR2 reads YYDKDF (reference sequence). V was trimmed by 1 base and J by 1 base, leaving 2 bases between them. The length of the CDR3 is 14 residues. To note about this clone: Its target is unknown.

The receptor's source is a man aged 30 to 39 with type 1 diabetes. The sequencing sample was made of central memory CD4+ T cells from blood. The gene calls are TRBV15 and TRBJ2-6, with unresolved D. The CDR3 sequence is CATSRVSGANVLTF. CDR3 DNA sequence: TGTGCCACCAGCAGAGTATCTGGGGCCAACGTCCTGACTTTC. Based on the CDR3 plus reference TRBV15 and TRBJ2-6, the full variable domain is DAMVIQNPRYQVTQFGKPVTLSCSQTLNHNVMYWYQQKSSQAPKLLFHYYDKDFNNEADTPDNFQSRRPNTSFCFLDIRSPGLGDTAMYLCATSRVSGANVLTFGAGSRLTVL.